The 27 T cell receptor beta chains below all came from one sample that was sequenced in a study of T-cell reconstitution after alpha-beta-depleted transplantation in children. Unique molecular identifiers were incorporated into the prepared TCRbeta library. TCRdb recomputed calls from the PCR reads with MiXCR, one row per CDR3 protein. The profile shows hundreds of thousands of distinct CDR3 sequences, 13% of them singletons. The material sequenced was PBMCs, mostly from graft donor cells, taken 360 days after TCRalphabeta/CD19-depleted stem cell transplant. All receptors derive from a male patient younger than 18 who had a stem cell transplant for acute myeloid leukemia, so the T cells may come from the graft donor.

This clonotype showed up many times. The V gene is TRBV6-5, the J gene TRBJ2-3; 16 bases line up with TRBD2. The V gene end was trimmed by 4 bases and the J gene end by 1 base; junction bases not matched to a gene: 5. Germline assignment: CDR1 MNHEY and CDR2 SVGAGI. The CDR3 has 18 residues. The CDR3 nucleotides read TGTGCCAGCAGTTCCGGGACTAGCGGGGGGGTAGGCACAGATACGCAGTATTTT. Translation: CASSSGTSGGVGTDTQYF.

This rearrangement joins TRBV10-3 to TRBJ2-7; possibly TRBD1 for D (6 bases). The CDR3 spans 16 residues. The germline CDR1 and CDR2 sequences are ENHRY and SYGVKD. V was trimmed by 2 bases and J by 2 bases, leaving 16 bases between them. The CDR3 protein is CAISEGGSTYPYEQYF. CDR3 sequence (DNA): TGTGCCATCAGTGAGGGGGGCAGCACCTATCCCTACGAGCAGTACTTC.

The count of this clonotype is one. A much larger clone sits a single nucleotide away, making a read error possible. The V gene is TRBV4-3, the J gene TRBJ2-5; D may match TRBD1 or TRBD2 (5 bases each). The length of the CDR3 is 15 residues. Germline assignment: CDR1 LGHNA and CDR2 YSLEER. The CDR3: CVSSQEGRDQETQYF. CDR3 DNA: TGCGTCAGCAGCCAAGAGGGACGGGACCAAGAGACCCAGTACTTC.

This clonotype has ten or more counts. This chain links TRBV25-1 with TRBJ2-7, with 10 bases lining up with TRBD1. Germline loops: CDR1 MGHDK, CDR2 SYGVNS. V lost 9 bases, J lost 4 bases, and 9 bases stayed unmatched. The CDR3 has 14 residues. The CDR3 reads CASSRDRGIYEQYF. Written as DNA, the CDR3 is TGTGCCAGTTCGAGGGACAGGGGAATTTACGAGCAGTACTTC.

This chain connects TRBV7-3 to TRBJ2-7; 9 nucleotides agree with TRBD2. Germline V gene data show CDR1 as SGHTA and CDR2 as FQGTGA. The ends lost 2 bases at V and 7 bases at J; junction bases unmatched: 9. This CDR3 region has 15 residues. CDR3 in amino acids: CASSLWLAGFGEQYF. The CDR3 nucleotides are TGTGCCAGCAGCTTATGGCTAGCGGGATTCGGGGAGCAGTACTTC. Based on the CDR3 plus reference TRBV7-3 and TRBJ2-7, the full variable domain is GAGVSQTPSNKVTEKGKYVELRCDPISGHTALYWYRQSLGQGPEFLIYFQGTGAADDSGLPNDRFFAVRPEGSVSTLKIQRTERGDSAVYLCASSLWLAGFGEQYFGPGTRLTVT.

This clonotype was counted a few times. This sequence joins TRBV2 and TRBJ2-2; D not certain. Germline V gene sequence: CDR1 SNHLY, CDR2 FYNNEI. Trimming shortened V by 7 bases and J by 8 bases, and 17 bases separated the two germline ends. CDR3 length: 14 amino acids. The CDR3 DNA follows: TGTGCCAGCACCAGTCATAGGCTCCTGGGGGAGCTGTTTTTT. Translated: CASTSHRLLGELFF.

The V call is TRBV2, the J call TRBJ2-1, with TRBD1 identical over 9 bases. Germline CDR1 is SNHLY and CDR2 is FYNNEI. This CDR3 is built from 16 residues. After removal of 6 bases from V and 6 bases from J, the junction contained 12 bases not matched to a gene. The CDR3 loop is CASRGLRDRALNEQFF. As DNA, the CDR3 is TGTGCCAGCAGGGGGCTCCGGGACAGGGCTCTCAATGAGCAGTTCTTC.

V and J are TRBV11-1 and TRBJ2-1, with D perhaps assigned TRBD1 or TRBD2 (6 bases each). V gave up 5 bases and J gave up 8 bases, with 19 bases separating them. Looked up from germline, CDR1 is SGHAT and CDR2 is FQDESV (reference sequence). CDR3 length: 15 residues. This chain's CDR3 is CASSQGWEVFDEQFF. The CDR3, as DNA: TGTGCCAGCAGCCAGGGGTGGGAGGTTTTCGATGAGCAGTTCTTC.

V usage is TRBV29-1 and J usage is TRBJ2-1, with D uncertain. CDR1 SQVTM and CDR2 ANQGSEA come from the germline V gene. The V end was cut by 4 bases, the J end by 6 bases, with 16 bases between. There are 14 residues in the CDR3. CDR3 amino acids: CSVAGIHRPNEQFF. CDR3 bases: TGCAGCGTTGCTGGCATCCACAGACCCAATGAGCAGTTCTTC.

This clonotype was found many times. This chain joins TRBV20-1 and TRBJ2-3; 13 nucleotides align to TRBD2. Looked up from germline, CDR1 is DFQATT and CDR2 is SNEGSKA (reference sequence). Trimming at V came to 3 bases and at J to 1 base, leaving 7 bases not matched to a gene. The CDR3 runs to 17 residues. This chain's CDR3 is CSARGLAGSGGTDTQYF. Written as DNA, the CDR3 is TGCAGTGCTAGGGGACTAGCGGGAAGTGGAGGCACAGATACGCAGTATTTT.

This chain links TRBV6-2 or TRBV6-3 with TRBJ2-1; D might be TRBD2 (5 bases). Germline V lookup: CDR1 MNHEY, CDR2 SVGEGT. This CDR3 is 13 amino acids long. V lost 0 bases and J lost 6, with 6 bases in between. In nucleotides, the CDR3 is TGTGCCAGCAGTTACTCTAGCGCCAATGAGCAGTTCTTC. This codes for CASSYSSANEQFF.

This clonotype was seen repeatedly, ten times or more. The chain combines TRBV25-1 with TRBJ1-5; D not resolved. CDR1 MGHDK and CDR2 SYGVNS come from the germline V gene. CDR3 size: 12 residues. Deletions cut 1 base from V and 6 bases from J, with 4 bases between. CDR3: CASSESGQPQHF. The DNA of the CDR3 is TGTGCCAGCAGTGAATCTGGTCAGCCCCAGCATTTT.

The rearrangement joins TRBV7-2 to TRBJ2-1; D not certain. Deletions cut 1 base from V and 4 bases from J, with 11 bases between. CDR3 length equals 15 residues. Germline assignment: CDR1 SGHTA and CDR2 FQGNSA. The CDR3 loop reads CASSLEALGYNEQFF. The CDR3 DNA follows: TGTGCCAGCAGCTTAGAGGCCCTGGGGTACAATGAGCAGTTCTTC.

This clonotype was observed a few times. The chain is built from TRBV5-1 and TRBJ2-6; D is possibly TRBD2 (5 bases). Germline CDR1 and CDR2: SGHRS and YFSETQ. V dropped 0 bases and J dropped 1 base, with 23 bases sitting between them. The CDR3 has 21 residues. The CDR3 reads CASSLVRRASGEESGANVLTF. CDR3 nucleotides: TGCGCCAGCAGCTTGGTTAGGCGGGCATCCGGGGAAGAGTCTGGGGCCAACGTCCTGACTTTC.

There are a few counts of this clonotype. This chain connects TRBV20-1 to TRBJ2-5; D not certain. Trimming took off 2 bases at V and 5 bases at J, with 12 bases between the two ends. The CDR3 extends over 13 amino acids. Germline V gene data show CDR1 as DFQATT and CDR2 as SNEGSKA (reference sequence). CDR3 loop: CSARFGSDETQYF. The CDR3 DNA follows: TGCAGTGCTAGATTTGGAAGTGACGAGACCCAGTACTTC.

This clonotype was recorded a few times. The V gene is TRBV6-2 or TRBV6-3, the J gene TRBJ2-1; 9 positions agree with TRBD2. The CDR3 is made up of 15 amino acids. Germline V gene lookup returns CDR1 MNHEY and CDR2 SVGEGT. V was pared by 2 bases and J by 10 bases, with 9 bases of the junction left unmatched. This CDR3 reads CASSYRGRAEKEQFF. CDR3 DNA sequence: TGTGCCAGCAGTTACCGCGGGAGGGCCGAGAAGGAGCAGTTCTTC.

The chain has TRBV7-2 and TRBJ2-3, with D possibly called TRBD1 or TRBD2 (5 bases each). Trimming removed 5 bases from V and 6 bases from J, with 18 bases in between. This CDR3 spans 15 amino acids. In germline, CDR1 is SGHTA, CDR2 FQGNSA. CDR3 in amino acids: CASSPEGIYRDTQYF. The DNA for the CDR3 is TGTGCCAGCAGCCCCGAGGGGATATATAGGGATACGCAGTATTTT. The full variable domain, with the rest looked up from reference TRBV7-2 and TRBJ2-3, is GAGVSQSPSNKVTEKGKDVELRCDPISGHTALYWYRQSLGQGLEFLIYFQGNSAPDKSGLPSDRFSAERTGGSVSTLTIQRTQQEDSAVYLCASSPEGIYRDTQYFGPGTRLTVL.

This clonotype was seen a handful of times. V and J are TRBV10-3 and TRBJ2-4, with no clear D. CDR3 length equals 18 residues. The germline V gene encodes CDR1 ENHRY and CDR2 SYGVKD. V was pared by 3 bases and J by 0 bases, with 18 bases between. The DNA for the CDR3 is TGTGCCATCAGTGATCCCTTTAGGGTACCCCTAGCCAAAAACATTCAGTACTTC. This translates into CAISDPFRVPLAKNIQYF.

There are a few counts of this clonotype. The chain has TRBV11-1 and TRBJ2-1, with TRBD2 matching 9 bases. The CDR3 is made up of 19 amino acids. Germline values: CDR1 SGHAT, CDR2 FQDESV (reference sequence). Trimming at V came to 1 base and at J to 0 bases, leaving 10 bases not matched to a gene. The CDR3 sequence: CASSLDGREGASSYNEQFF. For the CDR3, the DNA is TGTGCCAGCAGCTTAGATGGGCGGGAGGGCGCGAGCTCCTACAATGAGCAGTTCTTC.

The count of this clonotype is one. The rearrangement joins TRBV2 to TRBJ2-7; D may correspond to TRBD1 or TRBD2 (5 bases each). This CDR3 contains 15 residues. CDR1 and CDR2 (germline): SNHLY, FYNNEI. Trimming removed 7 bases from V and 2 bases from J, with 18 bases in between. The CDR3 reads CASMGELIETYEQYF. The CDR3 region has the DNA TGTGCCAGCATGGGGGAACTCATCGAAACCTACGAGCAGTACTTC. Using reference TRBV2 and TRBJ2-7 for the parts outside the CDR3, the full variable domain is EPEVTQTPSHQVTQMGQEVILRCVPISNHLYFYWYRQILGQKVEFLVSFYNNEISEKSEIFDDQFSVERPDGSNFTLKIRSTKLEDSAMYFCASMGELIETYEQYFGPGTRLTVT.

The chain combines TRBV20-1 with TRBJ2-1; 11 positions agree with TRBD2. CDR3 length equals 18 residues. Germline V CDR1 and CDR2: DFQATT, SNEGSKA (reference sequence). Germline trimming cut 0 bases from V and 4 bases from J; bases unmatched to any gene: 11. The DNA for the CDR3 is TGCAGTGCTAGAGATCGATTCGGGGGGACTAGCGGTTACAATGAGCAGTTCTTC. Its protein is CSARDRFGGTSGYNEQFF.

The rearrangement uses TRBV28 and TRBJ1-1, with a tentative D call TRBD1 (5 bases). The CDR3 covers 14 residues. V lost 7 bases and J lost 11, with 23 bases in between. Germline CDR1 is MDHEN and CDR2 is SYDVKM. CDR3 amino acids: CASTPPAGPFGAFF. The CDR3 nucleotides are TGTGCCAGCACCCCACCGGCAGGGCCTTTCGGGGCTTTCTTT.

The chain links TRBV6-2 or TRBV6-3 to TRBJ2-4; D perhaps matches TRBD1 (5 bases). The CDR3 covers 16 residues. CDR1 and CDR2 (germline): MNHEY, SVGEGT. V lost 8 bases and J lost 1, with 18 bases in between. CDR3 protein: CASAEPGFGAKNIQYF. The DNA for the CDR3 is TGTGCCAGCGCTGAACCAGGGTTCGGGGCCAAAAACATTCAGTACTTC.

J is TRBJ2-1 and V is TRBV15; perhaps TRBD2 as D (5 bases). Trimming pared 7 bases from V and 10 bases from J, leaving 17 bases between. This CDR3 contains 13 residues. Per germline, CDR1 LNHNV and CDR2 YYDKDF (reference sequence). CDR3: CATTPTIEGEQFF. CDR3 bases: TGTGCCACCACCCCCACTATCGAGGGAGAGCAGTTCTTC.

The chain is built from TRBV7-3 and TRBJ2-3; D gene uncertain. Germline loops: CDR1 SGHTA, CDR2 FQGTGA. V was pared by 2 bases and J by 1 base, with 19 bases between. This CDR3 region has 18 residues. The CDR3 spells CASSLCGEALGCTDTQYF. CDR3 bases: TGTGCCAGCAGCTTATGCGGAGAGGCCCTGGGGTGCACAGATACGCAGTATTTT.

This clonotype has a count of ten or more. The chain joins TRBV7-6 to TRBJ2-6, with D unclear. The CDR3 contains 15 residues. CDR1 is SGHVS, CDR2 FNYEAQ, per germline. V was trimmed by 5 bases and J by 2 bases, leaving 10 bases between them. In DNA, the CDR3 is TGTGCCAGCAGCCCTTATCCTACTGGGGCCAACGTCCTGACTTTC. Its protein is CASSPYPTGANVLTF.

There are a few counts of this clonotype. The junction departs from the called germline gene at one end, perhaps through a read error. This sequence joins TRBV7-7 and TRBJ2-5; TRBD1 or TRBD2 may be the D gene (5 bases each). From germline, CDR1 is SSHAT and CDR2 FNYEAQ (reference sequence). This CDR3 is built from 13 residues. The CDR3 bases are TGTGCTAGCAGCTCGAGGGGTTCCAAGACCCAGTACTTC. Encoded protein: CASSSRGSKTQYF.